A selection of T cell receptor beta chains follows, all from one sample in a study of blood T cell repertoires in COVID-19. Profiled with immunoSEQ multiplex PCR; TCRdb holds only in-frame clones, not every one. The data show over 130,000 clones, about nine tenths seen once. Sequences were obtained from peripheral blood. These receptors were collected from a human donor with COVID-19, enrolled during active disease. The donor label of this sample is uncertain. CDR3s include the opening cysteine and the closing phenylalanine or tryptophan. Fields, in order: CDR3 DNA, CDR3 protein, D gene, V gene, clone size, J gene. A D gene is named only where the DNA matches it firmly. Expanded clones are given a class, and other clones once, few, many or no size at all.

CDR3 DNA: TGTGCCAGCCGGTTCGGAGCGAATCAGCCCCAGCATTTT
CDR3 protein: CASRFGANQPQHF
D gene: NA
V gene: TRBV2
clone size: NA
J gene: TRBJ1-5

CDR3 DNA: TGTGCCAGCAGCTCAGGGTGGACGGTCCAAGAGACCCAGTACTTC
CDR3 protein: CASSSGWTVQETQYF
D gene: NA
V gene: TRBV7-9
clone size: NA
J gene: TRBJ2-5

CDR3 DNA: TGTGCCAGCACGACAGGGGGCAATGAAGCTTTCTTT
CDR3 protein: CASTTGGNEAFF
D gene: TRBD1
V gene: TRBV28
clone size: NA
J gene: TRBJ1-1

CDR3 DNA: TGTGCCAGCAGCTTGGTAGCGGGGGGGCCCTTCGATGAGCAGTTCTTC
CDR3 protein: CASSLVAGGPFDEQFF
D gene: TRBD2
V gene: TRBV5-4
clone size: NA
J gene: TRBJ2-1

CDR3 DNA: TGTGCCAGCAGCGGGACAGACCGCACAGATACGCAGTATTTT
CDR3 protein: CASSGTDRTDTQYF
D gene: TRBD1
V gene: TRBV5-6
clone size: NA
J gene: TRBJ2-3

CDR3 DNA: TGTGCCAGCAGTTACAGTAGAGCCAGGGGGCGCCTGGACACTGAAGCTTTCTTT
CDR3 protein: CASSYSRARGRLDTEAFF
D gene: TRBD1
V gene: TRBV6-2/TRBV6-3
clone size: once
J gene: TRBJ1-1

CDR3 DNA: TGTGCCAGCAGCTTAACGAGGGCGGGCACTGAAGCTTTCTTT
CDR3 protein: CASSLTRAGTEAFF
D gene: NA
V gene: TRBV7-6
clone size: NA
J gene: TRBJ1-1

CDR3 DNA: TGTGCCAGCTCACCGTTACTTAGCGGGGGTTACAATGAGCAGTTCTTC
CDR3 protein: CASSPLLSGGYNEQFF
D gene: TRBD2
V gene: TRBV18
clone size: NA
J gene: TRBJ2-1

CDR3 DNA: TGTGCCAGCAGTTTAGAACAGGGTCTGGGCTACACCTTC
CDR3 protein: CASSLEQGLGYTF
D gene: NA
V gene: TRBV12-3/TRBV12-4
clone size: NA
J gene: TRBJ1-2

CDR3 DNA: TGCGCCAGCAGTGATGGGGGGGGCGTCTCCTATAATTCACCCCTCCACTTT
CDR3 protein: CASSDGGGVSYNSPLHF
D gene: NA
V gene: TRBV10-1
clone size: NA
J gene: TRBJ1-6

CDR3 DNA: TGTGCCAGCAGTTACTCGAGTGGGGGGGATCAGCCCCAGCATTTT
CDR3 protein: CASSYSSGGDQPQHF
D gene: NA
V gene: TRBV6-5
clone size: NA
J gene: TRBJ1-5

CDR3 DNA: TGTGCCAACGGACAGGGGGCGACTAATGAAAAACTGTTTTTT
CDR3 protein: CANGQGATNEKLFF
D gene: TRBD1
V gene: TRBV2
clone size: NA
J gene: TRBJ1-4

CDR3 DNA: TGCGCCAGCAGCTTGGAAGGACAGGGAGGGGAAAAACTGTTTTTT
CDR3 protein: CASSLEGQGGEKLFF
D gene: TRBD1
V gene: TRBV5-1
clone size: NA
J gene: TRBJ1-4

CDR3 DNA: TGTGCCAGCAGTTACTCGGGGGGTCGAGGGAACACCATATATTTT
CDR3 protein: CASSYSGGRGNTIYF
D gene: NA
V gene: TRBV6-5
clone size: NA
J gene: TRBJ1-3

CDR3 DNA: TGTGCCAGCAGCTTAGACAGGGGGGGCCTAGCGGGGAACTTC
CDR3 protein: CASSLDRGGLAGNF
D gene: NA
V gene: TRBV11-1
clone size: NA
J gene: TRBJ2-5

CDR3 DNA: TGTGCCAGTAGTATCGGGACAGGCCCCTACGAGCAGTACTTC
CDR3 protein: CASSIGTGPYEQYF
D gene: TRBD1
V gene: TRBV19
clone size: NA
J gene: TRBJ2-7

CDR3 DNA: TGTGCCAGTAGTATAGGGCAGGGGGCGCGGGACGAGCAGTACTTC
CDR3 protein: CASSIGQGARDEQYF
D gene: TRBD1
V gene: TRBV19
clone size: once
J gene: TRBJ2-7

CDR3 DNA: TGTGCCAGCAGTAGGGTGACAGAGGGCTACACCTTC
CDR3 protein: CASSRVTEGYTF
D gene: NA
V gene: TRBV6-5
clone size: NA
J gene: TRBJ1-2

CDR3 DNA: TGTGCCAGCAGCCTCCAACTCGCGGACAAACTTGAGTTCTTC
CDR3 protein: CASSLQLADKLEFF
D gene: NA
V gene: TRBV7-2
clone size: NA
J gene: TRBJ2-1

CDR3 DNA: TGTGCCAGCAGCCGAGGGCAACGCACACCTCGGGGTGAAAAACTGTTTTTT
CDR3 protein: CASSRGQRTPRGEKLFF
D gene: NA
V gene: TRBV7-9
clone size: NA
J gene: TRBJ1-4

CDR3 DNA: TGTGCCAGCAGTCAGGGGGCGCGGCGTCTCTATGGCTACACCTTC
CDR3 protein: CASSQGARRLYGYTF
D gene: TRBD1
V gene: TRBV6-5
clone size: NA
J gene: TRBJ1-2

CDR3 DNA: TGTGCCATCAGTGACCGGCAGGGTAGGGATGGCTACACCTTC
CDR3 protein: CAISDRQGRDGYTF
D gene: NA
V gene: TRBV10-3
clone size: NA
J gene: TRBJ1-2

CDR3 DNA: TGTGCCAGCAGCATCACGACAGGGATCGACGAGCAGTACTTC
CDR3 protein: CASSITTGIDEQYF
D gene: TRBD1
V gene: TRBV11-1
clone size: few
J gene: TRBJ2-7

CDR3 DNA: TGCGCCAGCACCGGGTCGGGGGGCGCCTATGGCTACACCTTC
CDR3 protein: CASTGSGGAYGYTF
D gene: NA
V gene: TRBV4-1
clone size: NA
J gene: TRBJ1-2

CDR3 DNA: TGTGCCATCAGTGACCCCCGGGGGATTCACTATGGCTACACCTTC
CDR3 protein: CAISDPRGIHYGYTF
D gene: NA
V gene: TRBV10-3
clone size: NA
J gene: TRBJ1-2

CDR3 DNA: TGTGCCATCGCGAGCAGGGAGGACACTGAAGCTTTCTTT
CDR3 protein: CAIASREDTEAFF
D gene: NA
V gene: TRBV10-3
clone size: NA
J gene: TRBJ1-1

CDR3 DNA: TGTGCCAGCAGCCCATTAGTGACAGGGGCCACCGGGGAGCTGTTTTTT
CDR3 protein: CASSPLVTGATGELFF
D gene: TRBD1
V gene: TRBV3-1/TRBV3-2
clone size: NA
J gene: TRBJ2-2

CDR3 DNA: TGTGCCAGCAGCGTCAGTACAGGGGACGTTAACTATGGCTACACCTTC
CDR3 protein: CASSVSTGDVNYGYTF
D gene: TRBD1
V gene: TRBV11-2
clone size: NA
J gene: TRBJ1-2

CDR3 DNA: TGCGCCAGCAGCTACCGGACTAGCGGGGAGTACGAGCAGTACTTC
CDR3 protein: CASSYRTSGEYEQYF
D gene: TRBD2
V gene: TRBV5-1
clone size: NA
J gene: TRBJ2-7

CDR3 DNA: TGTGCCAGCAGCTTAAACGGAGCGATACGAACGGGTACTGAAGCTTTCTTT
CDR3 protein: CASSLNGAIRTGTEAFF
D gene: NA
V gene: TRBV11-2
clone size: NA
J gene: TRBJ1-1

CDR3 DNA: TGCGCCAGCAGCTTACAGAACACTGAAGCTTTCTTT
CDR3 protein: CASSLQNTEAFF
D gene: NA
V gene: TRBV5-1
clone size: few
J gene: TRBJ1-1

CDR3 DNA: TGTGCCAGCAGCCAGGACAGGGGAGACTACGAGCAGTACTTC
CDR3 protein: CASSQDRGDYEQYF
D gene: TRBD1
V gene: TRBV5-4
clone size: NA
J gene: TRBJ2-7

CDR3 DNA: TGCGCCAGCAGCTCTCACTGGGGGGAAGAGACCCAGTACTTC
CDR3 protein: CASSSHWGEETQYF
D gene: NA
V gene: TRBV5-1
clone size: NA
J gene: TRBJ2-5

CDR3 DNA: TGCGCCAGCAGCTCCCGACTAGCGGGCAACAATGAGCAGTTCTTC
CDR3 protein: CASSSRLAGNNEQFF
D gene: TRBD2
V gene: TRBV4-1
clone size: NA
J gene: TRBJ2-1

CDR3 DNA: TGTGCCACCGGGGGGGGGACCGGGGAGCTGTTTTTT
CDR3 protein: CATGGGTGELFF
D gene: TRBD2
V gene: TRBV2
clone size: NA
J gene: TRBJ2-2

CDR3 DNA: TGTGCCAGCAGCTCAGCCCCGGACAGGGCTGGAAACACCATATATTTT
CDR3 protein: CASSSAPDRAGNTIYF
D gene: TRBD1
V gene: TRBV11-1
clone size: NA
J gene: TRBJ1-3

CDR3 DNA: TGTGCCAGCAGCCCCGGGGGGCTCACAGATACGCAGTATTTT
CDR3 protein: CASSPGGLTDTQYF
D gene: NA
V gene: TRBV5-4
clone size: few
J gene: TRBJ2-3

CDR3 DNA: TGTGCCAGTAAAACTAGCGGGATGAACGAGCAGTACTTC
CDR3 protein: CASKTSGMNEQYF
D gene: TRBD2
V gene: TRBV19
clone size: NA
J gene: TRBJ2-7

CDR3 DNA: TGTGCCAGTAGCCTCTTTGGGGGGGCCGACTCTGGGGCCAACGTCCTGACTTTC
CDR3 protein: CASSLFGGADSGANVLTF
D gene: NA
V gene: TRBV19
clone size: NA
J gene: TRBJ2-6

CDR3 DNA: TGCGCCAGCAGCTTGGGTACAGTCATGAACACTGAAGCTTTCTTT
CDR3 protein: CASSLGTVMNTEAFF
D gene: NA
V gene: TRBV5-1
clone size: NA
J gene: TRBJ1-1

CDR3 DNA: TGTGCCAGCAGCCAACAGGGGCTTAGCACAGATACGCAGTATTTT
CDR3 protein: CASSQQGLSTDTQYF
D gene: TRBD1
V gene: TRBV7-9
clone size: NA
J gene: TRBJ2-3

CDR3 DNA: TGTGCCAGCAGCAAGGACAGGGCAGATACGCAGTATTTT
CDR3 protein: CASSKDRADTQYF
D gene: TRBD1
V gene: TRBV11-2
clone size: NA
J gene: TRBJ2-3

CDR3 DNA: TGTGCCAGCAGCTCGACAGGTCTCAGGGACGAGCAGTACTTC
CDR3 protein: CASSSTGLRDEQYF
D gene: NA
V gene: TRBV5-6
clone size: once
J gene: TRBJ2-7

CDR3 DNA: TGTGCCAGCAGCTTACGGACTAGTCGGGACGAGCAGTACTTC
CDR3 protein: CASSLRTSRDEQYF
D gene: TRBD2
V gene: TRBV5-5
clone size: NA
J gene: TRBJ2-7

CDR3 DNA: TGCGCCAGCAGCTTACAGGGGCATCAGCCCCAGCATTTT
CDR3 protein: CASSLQGHQPQHF
D gene: TRBD1
V gene: TRBV5-1
clone size: NA
J gene: TRBJ1-5

CDR3 DNA: TGTGCCAGCAGCACTAGGGACTCCTACGAGCAGTACTTC
CDR3 protein: CASSTRDSYEQYF
D gene: NA
V gene: TRBV7-9
clone size: NA
J gene: TRBJ2-7

CDR3 DNA: TGTGCCAGCAGTCCCCTCTCCTACGAGCAGTACTTC
CDR3 protein: CASSPLSYEQYF
D gene: NA
V gene: TRBV6-2/TRBV6-3
clone size: NA
J gene: TRBJ2-7

CDR3 DNA: TGTGCCAGCGGGAGAGACGATGCTAGCACAGATACGCAGTATTTT
CDR3 protein: CASGRDDASTDTQYF
D gene: NA
V gene: TRBV7-3
clone size: NA
J gene: TRBJ2-3

CDR3 DNA: TGTGCCAGTAGTATAGTTAGCACAGGGCCCAATCAGCCCCAGCATTTT
CDR3 protein: CASSIVSTGPNQPQHF
D gene: NA
V gene: TRBV19
clone size: NA
J gene: TRBJ1-5

CDR3 DNA: TGTGCCAGCAAAGATAAACAGGGCTCGTCGGATGAGCAGTTCTTC
CDR3 protein: CASKDKQGSSDEQFF
D gene: NA
V gene: TRBV2
clone size: once
J gene: TRBJ2-1

CDR3 DNA: TGTGCCAGCAGTTACGACAGGGGGCCTGAAGCTTTCTTT
CDR3 protein: CASSYDRGPEAFF
D gene: TRBD1
V gene: TRBV6-6
clone size: NA
J gene: TRBJ1-1

CDR3 DNA: TGTGCCAGCAGTCCGCAGACGGCTCGGGAAAATGAAAAACTGTTTTTT
CDR3 protein: CASSPQTARENEKLFF
D gene: NA
V gene: TRBV27
clone size: NA
J gene: TRBJ1-4

CDR3 DNA: TGTGCCAGCAGCTTTCTTAGCGGGGCCTCCTACGAGCAGTACTTC
CDR3 protein: CASSFLSGASYEQYF
D gene: TRBD2
V gene: TRBV7-9
clone size: NA
J gene: TRBJ2-7

CDR3 DNA: TGTGCCAGCAGCGGTGGGGGGGGACAAATCATCCCTGAAGCTTTCTTT
CDR3 protein: CASSGGGGQIIPEAFF
D gene: NA
V gene: TRBV7-9
clone size: NA
J gene: TRBJ1-1

CDR3 DNA: TGCAGCGTTGGCAGGGGCAGTAGCACAGATACGCAGTATTTT
CDR3 protein: CSVGRGSSTDTQYF
D gene: NA
V gene: TRBV29-1
clone size: NA
J gene: TRBJ2-3

CDR3 DNA: TGTGCCAGCAGCTTATCACAGGGGACCTACGAGCAGTACTTC
CDR3 protein: CASSLSQGTYEQYF
D gene: TRBD1
V gene: TRBV11-1
clone size: NA
J gene: TRBJ2-7

CDR3 DNA: TGTGCCAGCAGCCAAGCAGGGGGCGGATACGAGACCCAGTACTTC
CDR3 protein: CASSQAGGGYETQYF
D gene: TRBD1
V gene: TRBV7-3
clone size: NA
J gene: TRBJ2-5

CDR3 DNA: TGTGCCAGCAGCAAACTGACAGGGGCTAATGAAAAACTGTTTTTT
CDR3 protein: CASSKLTGANEKLFF
D gene: TRBD1
V gene: TRBV14
clone size: once
J gene: TRBJ1-4

CDR3 DNA: TGTGCCAGCAGGCTAGGACAGGGCTCCTACGAGCAGTACTTC
CDR3 protein: CASRLGQGSYEQYF
D gene: TRBD1
V gene: TRBV6-5
clone size: NA
J gene: TRBJ2-7